The next 4 T cell receptor beta chains were all read from a single sample in a study of blood T cells in healthy people across ages (dated by TCRdb to the mid-2010s). Receptor amplification or capture employed 5' RACE. The listed sequencing device is Illumina HiSeq 2500. A second 7 to 11 cycle PCR used a sample-barcoded 5' primer and a J-beta primer mix. TCRdb cleaned the public reads at Q25 with fastp, built clones with MiXCR and kept in-frame beta chains. Rows are combined by CDR3 protein, so each entry shows the most common genes and DNA. This sample lists 850,000 or so distinct CDR3 sequences; about 28% were detected once. 15% to 20% of the sample lies in the top ten. Sequencing was performed on blood. These receptor sequences come from an elderly woman in good health.

This clonotype has at least ten counts. The rearrangement joins TRBV7-9 to TRBJ1-6; no clear D gene. The V and J ends lost 8 bases and 0 bases respectively, with 11 bases between them. Per germline, CDR1 SEHNR and CDR2 FQNEAQ (reference sequence). The CDR3 contains 15 residues. The CDR3 DNA sequence: TGTGCCAGCGCCGGGCTCAGCTCCTATAATTCACCCCTCCACTTT. Residues: CASAGLSSYNSPLHF. Complete variable domain (other parts from reference TRBV7-9 and TRBJ1-6): DTGVSQNPRHKITKRGQNVTFRCDPISEHNRLYWYRQTLGQGPEFLTYFQNEAQLEKSRLLSDRFSAERPKGSFSTLEIQRTEQGDSAMYLCASAGLSSYNSPLHFGNGTRLTVT.

This clonotype was seen many times. CDR3: CASSIGYGFQETQYF. DNA for the CDR3: TGTGCCAGCAGCATCGGATACGGTTTCCAAGAGACCCAGTACTTC. V usage is TRBV6-2 or TRBV6-3 and J usage is TRBJ2-5; no clear D. V was cut by 6 bases and J by 1 base, with 15 bases left in between. The length of the CDR3 is 15 residues. The V gene's germline CDR1 is MNHEY and CDR2 SVGEGT.

The sample holds many counts of this clonotype. V usage is TRBV3-1 and J usage is TRBJ2-7; maybe TRBD2 (5 bases). This CDR3 comprises 13 residues. V gave up 1 base and J gave up 2 bases, with 6 bases separating them. Per germline, CDR1 LGHDT and CDR2 YNNKEL (reference sequence). CDR3 amino acids: CASSQAGTYEQYF. CDR3 DNA: TGTGCCAGCAGCCAAGCGGGGACCTACGAGCAGTACTTC.

Regarding this clonotype: A much larger clone lies one base from this, so it may be a read error. This chain connects TRBV6-5 to TRBJ2-4; 8 bases fit TRBD1. Judging by the DNA end, TRBJ2-5 fits better; the J call may be wrong. Germline assignment: CDR1 MNHEY and CDR2 SVGAGI. The CDR3 length is 15 residues. CDR3 in amino acids: CASSYGAGGTETQYF. The DNA of the CDR3 is TGTGCCAGCAGTTACGGTGCAGGGGGCACGGAGACCCAGTACTTC.